The following is a TCR beta chain sequence with its context. This receptor's antigen is unknown. Base quality data are lacking; no much larger clone is found one base away. This record comes from a study of regulatory T cells in long-lasting Graves disease (dated by TCRdb to the early 2020s). Background on the whole study: Persistent Graves' disease was defined as antithyroid drug treatment for over 5 years with persistently positive TSH receptor autoantibodies. This study used TCR sequencing and RNA sequencing of peripheral blood to compare persistent Graves' disease patients against newly diagnosed Graves' disease patients. The study took place in China and was registered as a clinical trial. TCR sequencing covered approximately 13 persistent and 20 newly diagnosed Graves' disease patients, some 35 samples in total. Persistent Graves' disease patients in the clinical cohort had taken antithyroid drugs for roughly ten years on average. Summary of the overall study and its limitations: Because the primary lesion, thyroid tissue, could not be accessed, the study looked at peripheral blood alone. The authors acknowledged the small sample size as a limitation that may reduce accuracy. A larger number of public clonotypes was shared among persistent patients (2,741) than among newly diagnosed patients (over 850). Compared with newly diagnosed patients, persistent Graves' disease patients had lower TCR Shannon entropy and fewer highly expanded clones, which suggests clonal expansion. Only the TCR beta chain was sequenced and analyzed.

The time point label corresponds to: persistent/refractory GD, antithyroid drugs over 5 years with positive TRAb. RNA was extracted from PBMCs in TRIzol for both TCR sequencing and RNA sequencing. The diagnosis of Graves' disease followed American Thyroid Association guidelines. The patients came from an endocrinology department in Xi'an, China. Each patient gave about 9.1 milliliters of peripheral blood, collected in an EDTA anticoagulant tube. PBMCs were isolated by Ficoll Paque Plus density gradient separation without further T cell sorting. An Agilent 2100 Bioanalyzer and agarose gel were used to assess RNA quality, and a NanoDrop 2000 was used to measure RNA concentration. Receptors were amplified or captured by multiplex PCR. The instrument was an Illumina HiSeq 4000. iRepertoire HTBI primers and Arm-PCR amplification of CDR3 regions were used to construct TCR beta libraries. Before sequencing, the PCR products went through gel purification. On the study's bioinformatics: Gene usage analysis of CDR3 amino acid clonotypes relied on the 60 to 65 TRBV and around 14 TRBJ segments identified across samples. Filtered high-quality paired reads were merged into contigs using COPE and FqMerger. BLAST was used to align contigs to IMGT TRBV, TRBD and TRBJ reference genes, with CDR3 defined following IMGT. Any clonotype with a frequency above 0.1% was counted as a highly expanded clone. Shannon entropy served as the measure of repertoire diversity, while the Gini coefficient captured V-J evenness. A clonotype was considered public if more than one individual shared it. TCRdb trimmed public reads at Q25 via fastp, called clones via MiXCR and kept in-frame beta chains. Each record represents a unique CDR3 protein, reported with the most common genes and DNA among its rows. What appears here as the V and J calls and clone size reflects TCRdb's work, not the paper's. The sample records roughly 700,000 distinct CDR3 sequences, 25% to 35% of which are singletons. The ten largest account for roughly 46% of the sample.

The TCR was taken from a female donor with Graves disease. The material sequenced was peripheral blood mononuclear cells (PBMCs), taken when the disease was refractory, from a patient treated with antithyroid drugs.

The DNA sequence is TGTGCCAGCGGCCGAACAGGGTCGAACACTGAAGCTTTCTTT. It specifies CASGRTGSNTEAFF. The rearrangement combines TRBV7-9 with TRBJ1-1, with TRBD1 tentatively as D gene (6 bases match). The junction shows trimming of 8 bases on V and 1 base on J, plus 14 bases between the germline ends. From the cysteine through the phenylalanine, the CDR3 covers 14 amino acids. Only the CDR3 part of the read is kept: 42 bases, read in frame from the first base. From a lookup of the germline V gene (reference sequence), CDR1 and CDR2 are SEHNR and FQNEAQ.